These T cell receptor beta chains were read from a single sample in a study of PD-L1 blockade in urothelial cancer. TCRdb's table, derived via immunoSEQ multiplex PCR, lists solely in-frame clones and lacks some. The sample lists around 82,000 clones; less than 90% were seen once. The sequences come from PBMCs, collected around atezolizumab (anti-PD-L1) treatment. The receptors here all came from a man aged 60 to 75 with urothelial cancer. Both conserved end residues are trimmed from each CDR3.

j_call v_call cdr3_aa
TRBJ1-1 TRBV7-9 ASDSPPMNTEAF
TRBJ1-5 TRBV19 AGGTGNQPQH
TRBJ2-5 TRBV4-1 ASSQANLVGTSWETQY
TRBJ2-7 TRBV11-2 ASSPATGAYEQY
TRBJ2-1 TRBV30 ACPQGGAGAYEQF
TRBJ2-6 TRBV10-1 ASSAGLSGANVLT
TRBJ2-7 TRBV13 ASSLRGYEQY
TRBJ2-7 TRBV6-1 ASSEGDRGPYEQY
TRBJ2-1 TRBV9 ASTVGGGLYNEQF
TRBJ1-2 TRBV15 ATSRTGARGYT
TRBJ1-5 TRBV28 ASGTLNQPQH
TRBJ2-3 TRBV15 ATSRDRGGTDTQY
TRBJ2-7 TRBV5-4 ASSFGEAGEQY
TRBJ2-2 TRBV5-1 ASTVGVPNTGELF
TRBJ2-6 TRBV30 ARGSGANVLT
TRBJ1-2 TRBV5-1 ASSLEGRGGSGYT
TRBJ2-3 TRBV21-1 ASDTLADGSGTDTQY
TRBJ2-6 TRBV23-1 ASSHRLAGSGANVLT
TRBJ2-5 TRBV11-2 ASSLGPGGETQY
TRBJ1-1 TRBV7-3 ASSLGGGEAF
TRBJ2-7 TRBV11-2 ASSLGVGASGTTSQQY
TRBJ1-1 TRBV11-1 ASSLRGYTEAF
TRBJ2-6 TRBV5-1 ASRVAGTGGSGANVLT
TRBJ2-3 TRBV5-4 ASSLGSGGGLDTQY
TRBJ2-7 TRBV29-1 SVGEGPPYEQY
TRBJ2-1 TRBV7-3 ASSLSASGGYHEQF
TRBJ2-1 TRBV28 ASSLLAGGGSYNEQF